The 5 T cell receptor beta chains reported below all come from one sample, sequenced in a study of blood T cell repertoires in COVID-19. Clones were read by immunoSEQ multiplex PCR, and TCRdb kept only the in-frame ones, dropping some. The table shows some 200,000 clones, with roughly 80% occurring only once. Sequences were obtained from peripheral blood. Every receptor here comes from a woman between 65 and 79 years old with acute or convalescent COVID-19.

This clone showed up just once. The chain links TRBV11-2 to TRBJ2-3, with 12 bases lining up with TRBD2. Unmatched junction bases numbered 5, after V lost 1 base and J lost 6 bases. Germline CDR1 and CDR2: SGHAT and FQNNGV. This CDR3 is built from 16 residues. In DNA form, the CDR3 reads TGTGCCAGCAGCTTAGTAGGGACTAGCGGGCTGGATACGCAGTATTTT. Amino acid sequence: CASSLVGTSGLDTQYF.

The chain combines TRBV9 with TRBJ1-6; a weak D match, TRBD1 (5 bases). V gave up 0 bases and J gave up 8 bases, with 9 bases separating them. The CDR3 sequence is 14 residues long. Germline lookup yields CDR1 SGDLS and CDR2 YYNGEE. CDR3 coding DNA: TGTGCCAGCAGCGTAGGGGGCAACGATTCACCCCTCCACTTT. It translates to CASSVGGNDSPLHF.

The rearrangement links TRBV7-9 to TRBJ2-7, with 9 bases fitting TRBD1. V lost 6 bases to trimming and J lost 4 bases; unmatched junction nucleotides: 7. The CDR3 length is 14 residues. Per the germline V gene, CDR1 is SEHNR and CDR2 is FQNEAQ (reference sequence). The CDR3 DNA sequence: TGTGCCAGCAGACAGACAGGGGGTACGTACGAGCAGTACTTC. Residues: CASRQTGGTYEQYF.

The gene calls are TRBV28 and TRBJ1-3; TRBD1 matches 9 bases. The V gene end was trimmed by 7 bases and the J gene end by 3 bases; junction bases not matched to a gene: 7. Germline V lookup: CDR1 MDHEN, CDR2 SYDVKM. CDR3 size: 15 residues. Written as DNA, the CDR3 is TGTGCCAGCATCCGGACAGGGGACTTTGGAAACACCATATATTTT. This gives the protein CASIRTGDFGNTIYF.

The rearrangement joins TRBV28 to TRBJ1-3; perhaps TRBD1 as D (5 bases). The CDR3 covers 15 residues. V lost 5 bases, J lost 4 bases, and 15 bases lay in between. Germline V CDR1 and CDR2: MDHEN, SYDVKM. Here the CDR3 reads CASSPHGQGGNTIYF. The CDR3 DNA reads TGTGCCAGCAGTCCCCATGGGCAGGGAGGAAACACCATATATTTT. The full variable domain, its missing parts supplied by reference TRBV28 and TRBJ1-3, is DVKVTQSSRYLVKRTGEKVFLECVQDMDHENMFWYRQDPGLGLRLIYFSYDVKMKEKGDIPEGYSVSREKKERFSLILESASTNQTSMYLCASSPHGQGGNTIYFGEGSWLTVV.